This T cell receptor beta chain was captured by sequencing in a study of post-analysis software for immune sequencing data. Study-wide findings and caveats: Four to six TRBV segments were significantly more frequent in patients than in controls. TRBV5-6, TRBV5-1 and TRBV20-1 were among these segments. Co-batched samples clustered tightly together by F measure. Normalized Chao1 diversity was significantly lower in multiple sclerosis patients than in controls.

This clonotype showed up just a few times. The antigen is unknown. The authors incorporated unique molecular identifiers into the TCR beta cDNA libraries. From around 0.96 to 9.9 million T cells, a few hundred thousand cDNA molecules were obtained. MiXCR, run by TCRdb on the PCR reads, gives a single entry per CDR3 protein. This sample has 380,000 or so distinct CDR3 sequences, with about a third found just once. J gave up 4 bases and V 4 bases, and 5 bases lay outside the gene matches. The germline V gene encodes CDR1 MNHNY and CDR2 SVGAGI (reference sequence). This CDR3 has 16 amino acids. The clonotype was recovered from a girl aged 5 to 17 with multiple sclerosis. V gene TRBV6-6 combines with J gene TRBJ2-5, with 14 nucleotides matching TRBD2. Sequences were obtained from blood. This CDR3 is CASSSRTSGGIETQYF. CDR3 sequence (DNA): TGTGCCAGCAGTTCCAGGACTAGCGGGGGGATAGAGACCCAGTACTTC.